The clone carrying this T cell receptor (beta chain) occurred a few times. Its antigen remains unknown. Preparation of TCR beta libraries was done by quantitative 5'-RACE with molecular barcodes. TCRdb re-analysed the 5' RACE reads in MiXCR, keeping a single row per CDR3 protein. The data contain about 800,000 distinct CDR3 sequences, approximately 12% of them singletons. The data belong to a study of CD8 T cells in ankylosing spondylitis. The CDR3 sequence is 16 residues long. Germline V gives CDR1 SGHRS, CDR2 YFSETQ. V dropped 7 bases and J dropped 0; count of bases not matched to a gene: 11. Study-wide results and caveats: One TCR beta motif, made up of several highly homologous variants, appeared characteristic of ankylosing spondylitis blood. Clones tied to disease were said to be significantly enriched in matched ankylosing spondylitis synovial fluid. Peripheral blood held disease-linked clones only at relatively low frequency, and these were CD8+.

Input material: blood, either unsorted or a sorted T cell fraction (not recorded which). The sequence was obtained from a male donor with ankylosing spondylitis. The chain couples TRBV5-1 to TRBJ1-1; 8 bases agree with TRBD1. The CDR3 is CASVVGTGGMNTEAFF. The CDR3, as DNA: TGCGCCAGCGTTGTGGGAACAGGGGGAATGAACACTGAAGCTTTCTTT.